This passage covers 27 T cell receptor beta chains from one sample sequenced in a study of CD8 T cells in ankylosing spondylitis. TCRdb reprocessed the 5' RACE reads via MiXCR and lists one record per CDR3 protein. Of 150,000 or so distinct CDR3 sequences listed, 25% to 35% are singletons. Material: synovial fluid, either unsorted or a sorted T cell fraction (not recorded which). The receptor source for this set is a male donor with ankylosing spondylitis.

This clonotype was detected only a few times. The chain recombines TRBV29-1 with TRBJ2-3; D is uncertain. CDR3 size: 14 residues. Germline V gene data show CDR1 as SQVTM and CDR2 as ANQGSEA. The V end was cut by 2 bases, the J end by 4 bases, with 13 bases between. CDR3 nucleotides: TGCAGCGTTGAAAAATTCCCGACCTCAGATACGCAGTATTTT. Its translation: CSVEKFPTSDTQYF.

The V and J genes are TRBV2 and TRBJ1-1; D unresolved. Trimming shortened V by 6 bases and J by 4 bases, and 18 bases separated the two germline ends. This CDR3 contains 15 residues. Germline V gene lookup returns CDR1 SNHLY and CDR2 FYNNEI. The chain's CDR3 is CASSDNVNWGTEAFF. CDR3 nucleotide sequence: TGTGCCAGCAGCGATAACGTCAACTGGGGCACTGAAGCTTTCTTT. The complete variable domain, with remaining parts taken from reference TRBV2 and TRBJ1-1, reads EPEVTQTPSHQVTQMGQEVILRCVPISNHLYFYWYRQILGQKVEFLVSFYNNEISEKSEIFDDQFSVERPDGSNFTLKIRSTKLEDSAMYFCASSDNVNWGTEAFFGQGTRLTVV.

The chain carries TRBV5-1 and TRBJ2-3; 16 bases are shared with TRBD2. V lost 4 bases and J lost 6; bases outside the gene matches: 11. Per the germline V gene, CDR1 is SGHRS and CDR2 is YFSETQ. There are 18 residues in the CDR3. DNA of the CDR3: TGCGCCAGCAGCCCCTCCGGGACTAGCGGGAGGGTGCGGGATACGCAGTATTTT. It specifies CASSPSGTSGRVRDTQYF.

In this sample, this clonotype turned up a few times. The V and J genes are TRBV12-3 or TRBV12-4 and TRBJ2-2; D tentatively reads TRBD1 or TRBD2 (5 bases each). Trimming pared 3 bases from V and 7 bases from J, leaving 12 bases between. The CDR3 totals 14 residues. The CDR3 sequence is CASSLSGTDGELFF. DNA for the CDR3: TGTGCCAGCAGTTTGTCGGGGACGGACGGGGAGCTGTTTTTT.

The chain joins TRBV28 to TRBJ2-7; the D gene is possibly TRBD2 (7 bases). Per the germline V gene, CDR1 is MDHEN and CDR2 is SYDVKM. The CDR3 contains 16 residues. Trimming left V 5 bases short and J 3 bases short, with 20 bases between. CDR3 protein: CASSGRRGGAVYEQYF. The CDR3 region has the DNA TGTGCCAGCAGTGGAAGGCGTGGGGGGGCCGTCTACGAGCAGTACTTC.

The chain employs TRBV12-3 or TRBV12-4 and TRBJ2-1, with D hard to call. The CDR3 runs to 15 residues. V was pared by 8 bases and J by 3 bases, with 17 bases between. Here the CDR3 DNA reads TGTGCCAGCCAAGAGCTTGGTGGGTTCTACAATGAGCAGTTCTTC. It codes for CASQELGGFYNEQFF.

V usage is TRBV16 and J usage is TRBJ2-7; D unclear. The CDR3 totals 11 residues. Trimming left V 6 bases short and J 7 bases short, with 10 bases between. From germline, CDR1 is KGHSY and CDR2 FQNENV. CDR3 sequence (DNA): TGTGCCAGCAGAGGAAGGACGGAGCAGTACTTC. It yields the protein CASRGRTEQYF.

On this clonotype itself: A much larger clone differs by one base, so this may be a read error. CDR3 region: CASSLEGQQETQYF. In DNA form, the CDR3 reads TGCGCCAGCAGCTTGGAGGGACAGCAAGAGACCCAGTACTTC. The chain couples TRBV5-1 to TRBJ2-5; 7 bases are shared with TRBD1. V lost 0 bases, J lost 2 bases, and 1 base stayed unmatched. This CDR3 spans 14 amino acids. The germline V gene encodes CDR1 SGHRS and CDR2 YFSETQ.

The chain uses TRBV11-1 and TRBJ2-4; 7 bases align to TRBD1. This CDR3 comprises 16 residues. Germline values: CDR1 SGHAT, CDR2 FQDESV (reference sequence). The V segment lost 5 bases and the J segment 1 base; nucleotides outside the gene matches: 8. The CDR3 is CASSPTDRRAKNIQYF. CDR3 nucleotides: TGTGCCAGCAGCCCGACGGACAGGCGCGCCAAAAACATTCAGTACTTC.

CDR3 DNA sequence: TGTGCCAGCAGTCCTTCGGGACAGGGGAACACCGGGGAGCTGTTTTTT. Its translation: CASSPSGQGNTGELFF. This rearrangement joins TRBV25-1 to TRBJ2-2, with 9 bases lining up with TRBD1. This CDR3 has 16 amino acids. From germline, CDR1 is MGHDK and CDR2 SYGVNS. After removal of 5 bases from V and 1 base from J, the junction contained 5 bases not matched to a gene. Complete variable domain (other parts from reference TRBV25-1 and TRBJ2-2): EADIYQTPRYLVIGTGKKITLECSQTMGHDKMYWYQQDPGMELHLIHYSYGVNSTEKGDLSSESTVSRIRTEHFPLTLESARPSHTSQYLCASSPSGQGNTGELFFGEGSRLTVL.

The V call is TRBV5-1, the J call TRBJ2-2; 11 nucleotides align to TRBD1. The V segment lost 3 bases and the J segment 4 bases; nucleotides outside the gene matches: 5. The CDR3 length is 16 residues. Germline lookup yields CDR1 SGHRS and CDR2 YFSETQ. In nucleotides, the CDR3 is TGCGCCAGCAGCTCCATGGGACAGGGGGGCACCGGGGAGCTGTTTTTT. Its translation: CASSSMGQGGTGELFF.

The chain couples TRBV7-9 to TRBJ1-2, with a possible D match to TRBD1 (5 bases). The CDR3 loop spans 14 amino acids. Germline-derived CDR1 and CDR2 are SEHNR and FQNEAQ (reference sequence). Trimming stripped 3 bases from V and 6 bases from J, with 14 bases between. CDR3 sequence: CASSFNSGNNGYTF. CDR3 bases: TGTGCCAGCAGCTTCAATTCAGGGAATAATGGCTACACCTTC.

This sequence joins TRBV4-3 and TRBJ2-6, with D hard to call. CDR1 is LGHNA and CDR2 is YSLEER in the germline V gene. Trimming removed 4 bases from V and 4 bases from J, with 14 bases in between. The CDR3 length is 16 residues. CDR3 nucleotides: TGCGCCAGCAGCCCATTTCCCGGGTTAGGGGCCAACGTCCTGACTTTC. This codes for CASSPFPGLGANVLTF.

The V and J genes are TRBV12-3 or TRBV12-4 and TRBJ2-7, with unresolved D. Trimming pared 5 bases from V and 3 bases from J, leaving 14 bases between. The CDR3 is 14 amino acids. The CDR3, as DNA: TGTGCCAGCAGTCTGATTCCGGTAGACTACGAGCAGTACTTC. Residues: CASSLIPVDYEQYF.

This clonotype showed up just once. The gene calls are TRBV5-1 and TRBJ2-1, with D perhaps being TRBD1 or TRBD2 (6 bases each). The germline gives CDR1 SGHRS, CDR2 YFSETQ. The germline V and J ends were trimmed by 4 bases and 10 bases, with 15 bases remaining between them. The CDR3 length is 13 residues. This chain's CDR3 is CASSPEGVGEQFF. The CDR3 coding sequence is TGCGCCAGCAGCCCGGAGGGGGTAGGCGAGCAGTTCTTC.

The chain carries TRBV19 and TRBJ1-6; weak D call: TRBD1 (6 bases). The V end lost 5 bases, the J end lost 5 bases, and 13 bases lay between the germline ends. Germline V CDR1 and CDR2: LNHDA, SQIVND (reference sequence). The length of the CDR3 is 15 residues. This chain's CDR3 is CASSPGDRHNSPLHF. CDR3 coding DNA: TGTGCCAGTAGTCCAGGGGACCGCCATAATTCACCCCTCCACTTT.

V usage is TRBV6-6 and J usage is TRBJ1-2, with D tentatively TRBD1 (6 bases). The CDR3 covers 12 residues. Germline assignment: CDR1 MNHNY and CDR2 SVGAGI (reference sequence). V lost 5 bases and J 8 bases, leaving 12 bases between the germline ends. The CDR3 reads CASSGSGVGYTF. The DNA of the CDR3 is TGTGCCAGCAGTGGCTCAGGGGTGGGCTACACCTTC.

This clonotype was counted a few times. The chain links TRBV6-1 to TRBJ2-1; weak D call: TRBD1 (5 bases). V lost 4 bases and J 4 bases, leaving 11 bases between the germline ends. CDR3 length: 14 amino acids. Germline CDR1 and CDR2: MNHNS and SASEGT. CDR3 sequence (DNA): TGTGCCAGCAGTGCGTCCCCAGGGTACAATGAGCAGTTCTTC. This codes for CASSASPGYNEQFF.

The CDR3 sequence is CASSEERGGTGELFF. In DNA, the CDR3 is TGTGCCAGCAGTGAGGAGCGGGGGGGCACCGGGGAGCTGTTTTTT. The gene calls are TRBV2 and TRBJ2-2; TRBD2 matches 10 bases. CDR3 size: 15 residues. Germline assignment: CDR1 SNHLY and CDR2 FYNNEI. J lost 4 bases, V lost 3 bases, and 2 bases had no gene match.

The chain is built from TRBV30 and TRBJ1-6, with 10 bases that match TRBD1. Germline loops: CDR1 GTSNPN, CDR2 SVGIG (reference sequence). The V segment lost 3 bases and the J segment 5 bases; nucleotides outside the gene matches: 1. This CDR3 comprises 14 residues. This CDR3 is CAWRGQGDNSPLHF. Written as DNA, the CDR3 is TGTGCCTGGAGAGGACAGGGGGATAATTCACCCCTCCACTTT.

The chain carries TRBV30 and TRBJ1-1, with D uncertain. The CDR3 covers 12 residues. Trimming cost V 3 bases and J 0 bases, with 5 bases left between them. The germline V gene has CDR1 GTSNPN and CDR2 SVGIG (reference sequence). As DNA, the CDR3 is TGTGCCTGGAGAGGGATGAACACTGAAGCTTTCTTT. Translated, it gives CAWRGMNTEAFF.

The rearrangement joins TRBV3-1 to TRBJ1-1; D remains unclear. Deletions cut 4 bases from V and 1 base from J, with 10 bases between. Germline V gives CDR1 LGHDT, CDR2 YNNKEL (reference sequence). This CDR3 has 14 amino acids. Written as DNA, the CDR3 is TGTGCCAGCAGCCGCCCCCCGGAGAACACTGAAGCTTTCTTT. It specifies CASSRPPENTEAFF.

The chain employs TRBV27 and TRBJ1-1; D perhaps matches TRBD1 (5 bases). The CDR3 covers 13 residues. Per germline, CDR1 MNHEY and CDR2 SMNVEV (reference sequence). Between the trimmed V and J ends, which lost 11 bases and 5 bases, there was a span of 18 bases. The CDR3 is CASHLRGGTEAFF. CDR3 bases: TGTGCCTCCCATCTTCGGGGGGGGACTGAAGCTTTCTTT.

This clonotype occurred many times. V and J are TRBV29-1 and TRBJ2-5; 9 positions match TRBD2. Trimming at V came to 4 bases and at J to 2 bases, leaving 8 bases not matched to a gene. Germline CDR1 and CDR2: SQVTM and ANQGSEA. The CDR3 sequence is 15 residues long. CDR3 protein: CSVVLQREVQETQYF. CDR3 DNA sequence: TGCAGCGTTGTCTTGCAGCGGGAGGTACAAGAGACCCAGTACTTC.

The chain uses TRBV27 and TRBJ2-1; 8 bases agree with TRBD2. Germline assignment: CDR1 MNHEY and CDR2 SMNVEV (reference sequence). This CDR3 is built from 16 residues. J gave up 3 bases and V 6 bases, and 10 bases lay outside the gene matches. CDR3 sequence reads: CASRGTSHTDYNEQFF. CDR3 nucleotides: TGTGCCAGCAGGGGGACTAGTCATACTGACTACAATGAGCAGTTCTTC.

This clonotype has a handful of counts. J is TRBJ2-5 and V is TRBV29-1, with D uncertain. V lost 4 bases and J lost 0, with 12 bases in between. The CDR3 contains 14 residues. Germline CDR1 and CDR2: SQVTM and ANQGSEA. CDR3 sequence: CSVVSQRYQETQYF. CDR3 in DNA: TGCAGCGTTGTTTCGCAGAGGTACCAAGAGACCCAGTACTTC.

This clonotype came up many times. This chain links TRBV11-2 with TRBJ2-1; 8 bases are shared with TRBD1. This CDR3 has 15 residues. The germline CDR1 and CDR2 sequences are SGHAT and FQNNGV. The V and J ends lost 0 bases and 9 bases, in that order; junction bases with no gene match: 7. This CDR3 reads CASSLDARGRGEQFF. The CDR3, as DNA: TGTGCCAGCAGCTTAGATGCCAGGGGGCGGGGTGAGCAGTTCTTC.